This T cell receptor (beta chain) was documented in a study of blood T cells in healthy people across ages. Concerning this clonotype itself: Antigen unknown.

General study results and limits: In older individuals, TCR beta diversity per million T cells was lower, falling roughly linearly with age. Diversity estimated from one million T cells was considered an underestimate. Comparison with aged donors showed that long-lived donors had more naive CD4+ cells and higher diversity.

CDR1 MNHEY and CDR2 SMNVEV come from the germline V gene (reference sequence). Trimming cost V 0 bases and J 3 bases, with 21 bases left between them. The CDR3 covers 18 residues. A second PCR of about 7 to 12 cycles used a sample-barcoded 5' primer and a J-beta primer mix. A template-switch adaptor with 12 random nucleotides tagged each cDNA molecule. MiXCR, run by TCRdb on the 5' RACE reads, gives a single entry per CDR3 protein. The sample has hundreds of thousands of distinct CDR3 sequences, more than 55% seen once. The gene calls are TRBV27 and TRBJ2-7; TRBD2 might be the D (7 bases). This sequence was found in a man in his forties in good health. Sequencing was done on a sample of blood. The CDR3 DNA sequence: TGTGCCAGCAGTTTATCGGTGCGGGGGCGGGGGTCAGGCTACGAGCAGTACTTC. This codes for CASSLSVRGRGSGYEQYF.